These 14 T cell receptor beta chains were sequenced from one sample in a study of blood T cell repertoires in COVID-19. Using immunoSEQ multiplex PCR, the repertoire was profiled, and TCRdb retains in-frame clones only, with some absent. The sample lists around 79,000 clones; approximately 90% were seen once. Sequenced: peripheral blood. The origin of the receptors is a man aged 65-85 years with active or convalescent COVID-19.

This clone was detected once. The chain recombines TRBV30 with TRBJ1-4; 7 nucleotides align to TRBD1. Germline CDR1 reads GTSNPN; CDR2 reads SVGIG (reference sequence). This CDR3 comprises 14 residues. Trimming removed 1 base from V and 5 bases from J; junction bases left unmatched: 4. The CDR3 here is CAWSATGVNEKLFF. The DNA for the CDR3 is TGTGCCTGGAGTGCCACAGGGGTAAATGAAAAACTGTTTTTT. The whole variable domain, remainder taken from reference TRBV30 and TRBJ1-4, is SQTIHQWPATLVQPVGSPLSLECTVEGTSNPNLYWYRQAAGRGLQLLFYSVGIGQISSEVPQNLSASRPQDRQFILSSKKLLLSDSGFYLCAWSATGVNEKLFFGSGTQLSVL.

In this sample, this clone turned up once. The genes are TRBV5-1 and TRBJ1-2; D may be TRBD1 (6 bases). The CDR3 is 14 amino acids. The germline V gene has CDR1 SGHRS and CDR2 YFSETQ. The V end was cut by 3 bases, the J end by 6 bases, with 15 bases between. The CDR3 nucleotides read TGCGCCAGCAGCTGGGGCACAGGGTCGGATGGCTACACCTTC. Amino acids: CASSWGTGSDGYTF.

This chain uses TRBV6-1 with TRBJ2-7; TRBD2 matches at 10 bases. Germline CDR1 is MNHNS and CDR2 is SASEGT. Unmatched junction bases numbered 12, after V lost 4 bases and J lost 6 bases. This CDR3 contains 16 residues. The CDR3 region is CASSANGGLAPVEQYF. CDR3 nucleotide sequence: TGTGCCAGCAGTGCTAACGGGGGACTAGCGCCGGTCGAGCAGTACTTC.

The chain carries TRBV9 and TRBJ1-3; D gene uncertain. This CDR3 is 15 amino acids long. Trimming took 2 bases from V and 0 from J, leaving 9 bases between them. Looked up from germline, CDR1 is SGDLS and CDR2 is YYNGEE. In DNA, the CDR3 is TGTGCCAGCAGCGTGGCCGGGAGCTCTGGAAACACCATATATTTT. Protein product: CASSVAGSSGNTIYF.

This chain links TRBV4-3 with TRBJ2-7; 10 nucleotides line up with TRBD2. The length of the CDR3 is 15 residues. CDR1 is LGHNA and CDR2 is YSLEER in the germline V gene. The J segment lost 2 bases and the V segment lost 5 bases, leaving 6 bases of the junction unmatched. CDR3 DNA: TGCGCCAGCAGCTCGGGACTAGCGCCGCCCTACGAGCAGTACTTC. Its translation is CASSSGLAPPYEQYF.

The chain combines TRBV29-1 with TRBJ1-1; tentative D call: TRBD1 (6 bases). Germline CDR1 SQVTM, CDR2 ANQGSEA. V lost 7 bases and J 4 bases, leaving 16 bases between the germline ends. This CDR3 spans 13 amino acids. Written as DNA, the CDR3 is TGCAGCGCAATACAGGGTAGTCTCACTGAAGCTTTCTTT. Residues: CSAIQGSLTEAFF.

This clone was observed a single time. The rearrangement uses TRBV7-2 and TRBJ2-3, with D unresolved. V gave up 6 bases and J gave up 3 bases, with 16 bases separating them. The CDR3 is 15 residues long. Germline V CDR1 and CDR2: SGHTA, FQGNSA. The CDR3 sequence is CASRGPAPRTDTQYF. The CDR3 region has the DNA TGTGCCAGCAGGGGTCCGGCCCCGAGGACAGATACGCAGTATTTT.

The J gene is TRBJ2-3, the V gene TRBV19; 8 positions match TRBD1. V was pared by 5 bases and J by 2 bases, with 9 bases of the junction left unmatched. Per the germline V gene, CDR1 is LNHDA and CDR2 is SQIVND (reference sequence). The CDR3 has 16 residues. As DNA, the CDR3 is TGTGCCAGTAGTCGAGAGGACAGGGAGGTCACAGATACGCAGTATTTT. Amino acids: CASSREDREVTDTQYF.

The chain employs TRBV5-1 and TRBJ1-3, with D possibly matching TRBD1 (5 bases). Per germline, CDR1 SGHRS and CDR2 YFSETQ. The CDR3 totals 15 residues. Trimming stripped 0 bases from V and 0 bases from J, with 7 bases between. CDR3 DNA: TGCGCCAGCAGCTTGGACAGGATCTCTGGAAACACCATATATTTT. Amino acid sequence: CASSLDRISGNTIYF.

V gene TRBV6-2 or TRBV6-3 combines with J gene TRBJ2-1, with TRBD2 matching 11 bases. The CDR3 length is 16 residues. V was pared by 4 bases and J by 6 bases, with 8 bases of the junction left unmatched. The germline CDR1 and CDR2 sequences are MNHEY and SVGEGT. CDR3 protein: CASSFHLAGGSNEQFF. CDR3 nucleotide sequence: TGTGCCAGCAGTTTTCATTTAGCGGGAGGGAGCAATGAGCAGTTCTTC.

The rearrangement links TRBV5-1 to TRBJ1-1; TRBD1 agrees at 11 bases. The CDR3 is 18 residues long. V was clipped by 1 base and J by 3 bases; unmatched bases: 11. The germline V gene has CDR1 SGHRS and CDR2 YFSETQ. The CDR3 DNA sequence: TGCGCCAGCAGCTTGCCAAGGACAGGGGGCGGTTTCGACACTGAAGCTTTCTTT. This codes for CASSLPRTGGGFDTEAFF.

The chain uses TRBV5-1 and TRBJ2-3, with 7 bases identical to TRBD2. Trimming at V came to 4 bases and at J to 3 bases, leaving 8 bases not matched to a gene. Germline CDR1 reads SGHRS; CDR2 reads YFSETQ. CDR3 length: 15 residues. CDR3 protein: CASSLLGGETDTQYF. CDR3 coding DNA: TGCGCCAGCAGCCTCCTGGGGGGGGAGACAGATACGCAGTATTTT.

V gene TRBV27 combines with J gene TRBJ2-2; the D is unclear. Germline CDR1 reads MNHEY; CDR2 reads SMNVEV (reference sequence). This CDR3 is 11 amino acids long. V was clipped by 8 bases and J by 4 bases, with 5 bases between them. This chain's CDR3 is CASAGTGELFF. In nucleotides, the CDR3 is TGTGCCAGCGCAGGCACCGGGGAGCTGTTTTTT.

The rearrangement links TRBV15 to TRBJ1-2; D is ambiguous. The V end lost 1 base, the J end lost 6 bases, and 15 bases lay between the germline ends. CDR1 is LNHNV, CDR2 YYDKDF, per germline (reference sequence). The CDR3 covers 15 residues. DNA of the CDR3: TGTGCCACCAGCAGAGCGGAGGCAGGAGAGAATGGCTACACCTTC. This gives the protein CATSRAEAGENGYTF.